A single sample gave rise to the 20 T cell receptor beta chains below, sequenced in a study of blood T cells in healthy people across ages. Primed by a sample-barcoded 5' primer and a J-beta primer mix, a second PCR proceeded for about 6 to 12 cycles. TCRdb used MiXCR to reprocess the 5' RACE reads, holding one entry per CDR3 protein. This sample has about 670,000 distinct CDR3 sequences, with approximately 40% found just once. The sequencing input was blood. These receptors were taken from an elderly man in good health.

This clonotype has just one count. The chain employs TRBV12-3 or TRBV12-4 and TRBJ1-5, with D maybe TRBD1 (6 bases). Between the trimmed V and J ends, which lost 1 base and 11 bases, there was a span of 15 bases. This CDR3 contains 14 residues. The CDR3 region is CASSLGAGAWTQHF. CDR3 nucleotides: TGTGCCAGCAGTTTAGGGGCAGGGGCATGGACCCAGCATTTT.

As concerns this clonotype: This may arise from a read error, as a much more abundant clone is one base away. CDR3 sequence: CASSYPETQYF. In DNA form, the CDR3 reads TGTGCCAGCAGTTACCCAGAGACCCAGTACTTC. The V call is TRBV6-6, the J call TRBJ2-5; D not resolved. Germline V gives CDR1 MNHNY, CDR2 SVGAGI (reference sequence). V was clipped by 2 bases and J by 4 bases, with 2 bases between them. This CDR3 comprises 11 residues.

This rearrangement joins TRBV25-1 to TRBJ1-1; D is uncertain. This CDR3 is built from 13 residues. V was cut by 2 bases and J by 3 bases, with 7 bases left in between. Germline V lookup: CDR1 MGHDK, CDR2 SYGVNS. The CDR3 DNA follows: TGTGCCAGCAGTGAACTCTGGGACACTGAAGCTTTCTTT. Translated: CASSELWDTEAFF.

This clonotype came up a few times. The chain joins TRBV5-1 to TRBJ2-4; D assignment may be TRBD1 or TRBD2 (6 bases each). The DNA end favors TRBJ2-7, so the J call may be wrong. Germline V lookup: CDR1 SGHRS, CDR2 YFSETQ. The CDR3 is 15 amino acids. DNA for the CDR3: TGCGCCAGCAGGTTAACCCAAGGGGGGACTTACGAGCAGTACTTC. Translation: CASRLTQGGTYEQYF.

The J gene is TRBJ2-7, the V gene TRBV6-2 or TRBV6-3; 14 positions agree with TRBD2. The J call is uncertain, as TRBJ2-5 better fits the DNA end. The CDR3 contains 19 residues. Germline-derived CDR1 and CDR2 are MNHEY and SVGEGT. CDR3 nucleotide sequence: TGTGCCAGCAGTTCATCCGGTCCCGGGACTAGCGGGGGAGCCGAGACCCAGTACTTC. Translation gives CASSSSGPGTSGGAETQYF.

CDR3 amino acids: CASSQGWRQGEGEKLFF. The CDR3 nucleotides are TGCGCCAGCAGCCAAGGTTGGCGACAGGGCGAGGGTGAAAAACTGTTTTTT. V usage is TRBV4-1 and J usage is TRBJ1-4, with TRBD1 identical over 7 bases. J lost 7 bases, V lost 1 base, and 12 bases had no gene match. In germline, CDR1 is MGHRA, CDR2 YSYEKL. The CDR3 loop spans 17 amino acids.

A few counts support this clonotype. The gene calls are TRBV9 and TRBJ2-1, with TRBD1 identical over 10 bases. The V gene end was trimmed by 3 bases and the J gene end by 7 bases; junction bases not matched to a gene: 7. The CDR3 runs 15 residues. Germline values: CDR1 SGDLS, CDR2 YYNGEE. Here the CDR3 reads CASSAGTGASNEQFF. The CDR3 DNA follows: TGTGCCAGCAGCGCCGGGACAGGGGCATCAAATGAGCAGTTCTTC.

The chain couples TRBV20-1 to TRBJ2-3; 8 bases fit TRBD1. After removal of 2 bases from V and 11 bases from J, the junction contained 6 bases not matched to a gene. CDR1 DFQATT and CDR2 SNEGSKA come from the germline V gene (reference sequence). The CDR3 loop spans 12 amino acids. The CDR3 DNA follows: TGCAGTGCTAGATTCCGGGACAGGAAGCAGTATTTT. It is translated as CSARFRDRKQYF.

CDR3 sequence (DNA): TGTGCCAGCAGCGGACACAGGGGGCCGGCTGAGAATTCACCCCTCCACTTT. This encodes CASSGHRGPAENSPLHF. The V call is TRBV7-8, the J call TRBJ1-6; 9 bases map to TRBD1. J gave up 7 bases and V 5 bases, and 12 bases lay outside the gene matches. In germline, CDR1 is SGHVS, CDR2 FQNEAQ. The CDR3 is 17 residues long.

This clonotype has only a few counts. The chain links TRBV7-9 to TRBJ2-5; 10 bases line up with TRBD1. J gave up 3 bases and V 4 bases, and 5 bases lay outside the gene matches. The CDR3 sequence is 15 residues long. Looked up from germline, CDR1 is SEHNR and CDR2 is FQNEAQ (reference sequence). The DNA of the CDR3 is TGTGCCAGCAGCTCCCGTGGGACAGGGGAAGAGACCCAGTACTTC. Protein product: CASSSRGTGEETQYF.

There are many counts of this clonotype. The rearrangement joins TRBV6-2 or TRBV6-3 to TRBJ2-1; 7 bases map to TRBD1. The germline CDR1 and CDR2 sequences are MNHEY and SVGEGT. The V segment lost 6 bases and the J segment 10 bases; nucleotides outside the gene matches: 3. The length of the CDR3 is 11 residues. The chain's CDR3 is CASRRGGEQFF. The CDR3 DNA follows: TGTGCCAGCAGACGAGGGGGCGAGCAGTTCTTC.

This clonotype was seen more than once but under ten times. The chain has TRBV6-2 or TRBV6-3 and TRBJ1-2; 8 nucleotides match TRBD1. The CDR3 is made up of 15 amino acids. V lost 5 bases, J lost 2 bases, and 7 bases stayed unmatched. Germline CDR1 is MNHEY and CDR2 is SVGEGT. In DNA, the CDR3 is TGTGCCAGCAGTGCGACAGGGGCAGGGAACTATGGCTACACCTTC. This gives the protein CASSATGAGNYGYTF.

V gene TRBV28 combines with J gene TRBJ2-1; D not resolved. The J call may be incorrect, as the DNA end agrees better with TRBJ2-7. This CDR3 is built from 15 residues. Germline V CDR1 and CDR2: MDHEN, SYDVKM. In nucleotides, the CDR3 is TGTGCCAGCAGTCCCATAGTGAGGAGAAACAATGAGCAGTACTTC. It yields the protein CASSPIVRRNNEQYF.

The chain uses TRBV6-2 or TRBV6-3 and TRBJ2-1, with 10 bases that match TRBD2. The CDR3 has 13 amino acids. The V and J ends lost 11 bases and 5 bases, in that order; junction bases with no gene match: 6. The germline V gene encodes CDR1 MNHEY and CDR2 SVGEGT. CDR3 DNA sequence: TGTGCCGGAAGGACTAGCGGTAACAATGAGCAGTTCTTC. This sequence encodes CAGRTSGNNEQFF.

The chain combines TRBV7-2 with TRBJ2-3; 9 bases match TRBD2. CDR3 size: 17 residues. Germline lookup yields CDR1 SGHTA and CDR2 FQGNSA. The V gene end was trimmed by 2 bases and the J gene end by 3 bases; junction bases not matched to a gene: 9. CDR3 in amino acids: CASSLLAGRGGTDTQYF. The CDR3 bases are TGTGCCAGCAGCTTACTAGCGGGGAGAGGGGGAACAGATACGCAGTATTTT.

About this clonotype: This may be a read error, as it is one base from a much larger clone. The gene calls are TRBV29-1 and TRBJ2-5; 7 bases match TRBD1. The J call may be incorrect, as the DNA end agrees better with TRBJ2-1. Germline values: CDR1 SQVTM, CDR2 ANQGSEA. CDR3 length: 13 amino acids. This chain's CDR3 is CSTDERGQETQFF. The CDR3 coding sequence is TGCAGCACGGATGAAAGGGGGCAAGAGACCCAGTTCTTC.

Only a few counts were recorded for this clonotype. This chain joins TRBV10-2 and TRBJ2-3; no clear D. This CDR3 contains 16 residues. The germline V and J ends were trimmed by 2 bases and 2 bases, with 14 bases remaining between them. Germline V lookup: CDR1 WSHSY, CDR2 SAAADI. DNA for the CDR3: TGCGCCAGCAGTGAGCTAGGATTAGAAATCACAGATACGCAGTATTTT. Translation gives CASSELGLEITDTQYF.

Remarks on this clonotype: A read error may produce the germline difference seen at one junction end. The chain couples TRBV7-9 to TRBJ2-6; D tentatively reads TRBD1 or TRBD2 (5 bases each). Germline V CDR1 and CDR2: SEHNR, FQNEAQ (reference sequence). This CDR3 is 18 amino acids long. The DNA for the CDR3 is TGTGCCAGCGGCTTACTCGGGGAAGGGAAAACTGGGGCCAATGTCCTGACTTTC. It translates to CASGLLGEGKTGANVLTF.

The chain employs TRBV28 and TRBJ1-1; no clear D. The CDR3 contains 13 residues. CDR1 MDHEN and CDR2 SYDVKM come from the germline V gene. The V end was cut by 5 bases, the J end by 3 bases, with 10 bases between. The CDR3 is CASSVIDDTEAFF. CDR3 DNA: TGTGCCAGCAGTGTTATTGATGACACTGAAGCTTTCTTT.

This clonotype was seen only a few times. The chain carries TRBV6-6 and TRBJ1-1; 8 nucleotides align to TRBD1. Germline CDR1 and CDR2: MNHNY and SVGAGI (reference sequence). CDR3 length: 14 residues. V was clipped by 6 bases and J by 5 bases; unmatched bases: 8. CDR3 amino acids: CASSFDRGGTEAFF. DNA of the CDR3: TGTGCCAGCAGCTTCGACAGGGGAGGAACTGAAGCTTTCTTT.